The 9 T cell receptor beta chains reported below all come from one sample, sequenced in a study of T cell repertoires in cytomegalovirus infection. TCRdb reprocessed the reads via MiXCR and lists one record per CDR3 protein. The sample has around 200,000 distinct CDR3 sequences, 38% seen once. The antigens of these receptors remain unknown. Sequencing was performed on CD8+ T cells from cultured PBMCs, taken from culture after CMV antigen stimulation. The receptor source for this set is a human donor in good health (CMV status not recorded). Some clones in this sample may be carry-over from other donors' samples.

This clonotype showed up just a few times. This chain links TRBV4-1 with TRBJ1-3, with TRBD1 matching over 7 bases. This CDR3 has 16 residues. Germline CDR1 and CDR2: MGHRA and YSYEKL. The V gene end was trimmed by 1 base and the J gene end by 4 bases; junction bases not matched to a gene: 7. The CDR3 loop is CASSQGIRGYGNTIYF. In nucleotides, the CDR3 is TGCGCCAGCAGCCAAGGCATCAGGGGGTACGGAAACACCATATATTTT.

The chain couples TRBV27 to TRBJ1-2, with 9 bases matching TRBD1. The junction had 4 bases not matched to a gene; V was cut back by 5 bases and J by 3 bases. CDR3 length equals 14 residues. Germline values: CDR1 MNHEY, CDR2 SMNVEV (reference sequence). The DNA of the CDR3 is TGTGCCAGCAGTCCGGGACAGGGCTACTATGGCTACACCTTC. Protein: CASSPGQGYYGYTF.

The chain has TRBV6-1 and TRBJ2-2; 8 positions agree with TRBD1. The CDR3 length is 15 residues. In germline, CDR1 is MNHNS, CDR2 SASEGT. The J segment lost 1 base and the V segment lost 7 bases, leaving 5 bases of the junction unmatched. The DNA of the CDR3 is TGTGCCAGCAAAGACAGGGGCCGGAACACCGGGGAGCTGTTTTTT. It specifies CASKDRGRNTGELFF.

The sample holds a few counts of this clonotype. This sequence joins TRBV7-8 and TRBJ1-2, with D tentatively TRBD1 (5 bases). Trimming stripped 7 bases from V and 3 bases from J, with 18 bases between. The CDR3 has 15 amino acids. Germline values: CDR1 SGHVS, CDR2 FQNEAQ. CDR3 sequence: CASTKAGGGDYGYTF. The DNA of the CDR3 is TGTGCCAGCACTAAAGCCGGGGGAGGGGACTATGGCTACACCTTC.

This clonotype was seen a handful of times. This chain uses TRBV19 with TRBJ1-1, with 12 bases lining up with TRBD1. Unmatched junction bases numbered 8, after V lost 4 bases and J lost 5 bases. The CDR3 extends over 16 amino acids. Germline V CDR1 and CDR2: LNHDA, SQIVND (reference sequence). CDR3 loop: CASSRGQGARGTEAFF. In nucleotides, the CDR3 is TGTGCCAGTAGTAGGGGACAGGGGGCGCGAGGGACTGAAGCTTTCTTT.

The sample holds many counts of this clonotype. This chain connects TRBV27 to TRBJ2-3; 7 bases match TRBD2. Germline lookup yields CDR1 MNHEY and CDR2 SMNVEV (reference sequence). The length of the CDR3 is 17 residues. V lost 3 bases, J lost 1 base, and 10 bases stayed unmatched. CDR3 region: CASSFLFTSDGTDTQYF. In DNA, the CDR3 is TGTGCCAGCAGTTTTCTCTTCACTAGCGATGGCACAGATACGCAGTATTTT.

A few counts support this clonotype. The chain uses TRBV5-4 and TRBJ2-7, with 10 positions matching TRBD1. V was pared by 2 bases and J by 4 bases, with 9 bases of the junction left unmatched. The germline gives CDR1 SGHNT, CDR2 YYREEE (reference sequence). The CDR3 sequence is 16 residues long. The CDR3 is CASSLLGQGFRYEQYF. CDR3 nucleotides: TGTGCCAGCAGCTTACTGGGACAGGGGTTTCGGTACGAGCAGTACTTC.

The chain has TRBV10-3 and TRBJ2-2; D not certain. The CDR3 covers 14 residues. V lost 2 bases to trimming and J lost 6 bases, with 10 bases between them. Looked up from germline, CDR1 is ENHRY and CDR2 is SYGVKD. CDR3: CAISEELAPGELFF. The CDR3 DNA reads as TGTGCCATCAGTGAGGAGTTAGCTCCCGGGGAGCTGTTTTTT.

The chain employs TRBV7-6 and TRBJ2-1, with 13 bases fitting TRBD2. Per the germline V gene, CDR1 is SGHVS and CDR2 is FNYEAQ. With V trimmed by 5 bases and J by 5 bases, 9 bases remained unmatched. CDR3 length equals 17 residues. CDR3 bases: TGTGCCAGCAGCCGAGGGAGACTAGCGGGAGGTCACAATGAGCAGTTCTTC. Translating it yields CASSRGRLAGGHNEQFF.